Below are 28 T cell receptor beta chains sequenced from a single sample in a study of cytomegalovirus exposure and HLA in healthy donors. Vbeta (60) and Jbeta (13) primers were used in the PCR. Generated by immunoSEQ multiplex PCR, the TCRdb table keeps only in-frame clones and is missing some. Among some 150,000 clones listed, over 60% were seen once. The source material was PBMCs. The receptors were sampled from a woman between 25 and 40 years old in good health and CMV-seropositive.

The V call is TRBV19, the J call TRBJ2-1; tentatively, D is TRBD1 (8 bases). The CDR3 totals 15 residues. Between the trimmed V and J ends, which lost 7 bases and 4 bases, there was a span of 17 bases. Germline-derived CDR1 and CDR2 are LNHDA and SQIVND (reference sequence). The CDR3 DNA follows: TGTGCCAGTACCGCGGGGGACAGGCTATACAATGAGCAGTTCTTC. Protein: CASTAGDRLYNEQFF.

CDR3 bases: TGTGCCAGCAGTGAACCCTCCGTTGGGGCCAACGTCCTGACTTTC. This gives the protein CASSEPSVGANVLTF. This sequence joins TRBV25-1 and TRBJ2-6, with D uncertain. Germline CDR1 is MGHDK and CDR2 is SYGVNS. This CDR3 is built from 15 residues. The V and J ends lost 2 bases and 3 bases respectively, with 8 bases between them. Together with reference TRBV25-1 and TRBJ2-6, the CDR3 gives the full variable domain: EADIYQTPRYLVIGTGKKITLECSQTMGHDKMYWYQQDPGMELHLIHYSYGVNSTEKGDLSSESTVSRIRTEHFPLTLESARPSHTSQYLCASSEPSVGANVLTFGAGSRLTVL.

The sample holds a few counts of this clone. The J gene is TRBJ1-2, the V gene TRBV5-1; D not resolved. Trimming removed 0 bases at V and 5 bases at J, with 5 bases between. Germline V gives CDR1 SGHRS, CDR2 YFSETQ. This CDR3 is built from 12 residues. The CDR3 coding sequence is TGCGCCAGCAGCTTGGAGCCGTATGGCTACACCTTC. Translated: CASSLEPYGYTF. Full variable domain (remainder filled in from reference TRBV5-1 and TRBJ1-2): KAGVTQTPRYLIKTRGQQVTLSCSPISGHRSVSWYQQTPGQGLQFLFEYFSETQRNKGNFPGRFSGRQFSNSRSEMNVSTLELGDSALYLCASSLEPYGYTFGSGTRLTVV.

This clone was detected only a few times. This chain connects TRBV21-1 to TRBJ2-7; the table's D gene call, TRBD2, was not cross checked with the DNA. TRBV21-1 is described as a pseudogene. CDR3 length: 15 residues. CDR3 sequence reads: CASSKSGPSSYEQYF. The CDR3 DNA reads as TGTGCCAGCAGCAAATCCGGCCCTAGCTCCTACGAGCAGTACTTC.

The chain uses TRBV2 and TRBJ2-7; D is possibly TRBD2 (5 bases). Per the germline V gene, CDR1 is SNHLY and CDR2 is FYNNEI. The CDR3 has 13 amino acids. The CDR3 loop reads CATAARRGNEQYF. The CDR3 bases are TGTGCTACAGCGGCGCGAAGAGGGAACGAGCAGTACTTC.

CDR3 coding DNA: TGTGCCAGCGCTAGGGTCGGGACTAGCGGCCCCGGATACAATGAGCAGTTCTTC. As protein: CASARVGTSGPGYNEQFF. The chain uses TRBV27 and TRBJ2-1; TRBD2 matches 11 bases. V dropped 8 bases and J dropped 4; count of bases not matched to a gene: 16. Per the germline V gene, CDR1 is MNHEY and CDR2 is SMNVEV (reference sequence). This CDR3 comprises 18 residues.

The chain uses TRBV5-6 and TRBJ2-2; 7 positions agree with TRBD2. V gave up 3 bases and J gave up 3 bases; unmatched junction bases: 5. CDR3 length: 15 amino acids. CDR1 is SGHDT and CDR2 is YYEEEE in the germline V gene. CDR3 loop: CASSYQRDYTGELFF. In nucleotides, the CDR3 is TGTGCCAGCAGCTACCAGCGGGATTACACCGGGGAGCTGTTTTTT.

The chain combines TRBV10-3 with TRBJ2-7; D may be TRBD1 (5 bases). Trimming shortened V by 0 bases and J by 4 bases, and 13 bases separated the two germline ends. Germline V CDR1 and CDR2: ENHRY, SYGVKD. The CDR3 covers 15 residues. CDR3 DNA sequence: TGTGCCATCAGTGAGTCACAGGCTCGAAGTTACGAGCAGTACTTC. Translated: CAISESQARSYEQYF.

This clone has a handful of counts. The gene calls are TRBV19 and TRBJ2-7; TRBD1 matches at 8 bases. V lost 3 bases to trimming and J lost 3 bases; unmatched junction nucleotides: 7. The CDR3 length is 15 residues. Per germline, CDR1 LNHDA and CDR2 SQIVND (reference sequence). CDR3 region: CASSMGSGGFYEQYF. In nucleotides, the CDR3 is TGTGCCAGTAGTATGGGATCAGGGGGCTTCTACGAGCAGTACTTC.

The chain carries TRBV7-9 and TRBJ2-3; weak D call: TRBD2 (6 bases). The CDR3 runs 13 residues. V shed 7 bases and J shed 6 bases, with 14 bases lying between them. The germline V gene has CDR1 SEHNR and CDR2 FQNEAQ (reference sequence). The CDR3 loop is CASNGKLADTQYF. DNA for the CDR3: TGTGCCAGCAACGGAAAGCTAGCGGATACGCAGTATTTT.

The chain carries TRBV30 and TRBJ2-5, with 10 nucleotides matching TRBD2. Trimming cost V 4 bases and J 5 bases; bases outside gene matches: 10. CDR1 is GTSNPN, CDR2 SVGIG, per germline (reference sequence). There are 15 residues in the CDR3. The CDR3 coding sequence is TGTGCCTGGAATACAGCGGGAGGGCGAAGGGAGACCCAGTACTTC. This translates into CAWNTAGGRRETQYF. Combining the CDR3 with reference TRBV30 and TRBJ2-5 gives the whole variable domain SQTIHQWPATLVQPVGSPLSLECTVEGTSNPNLYWYRQAAGRGLQLLFYSVGIGQISSEVPQNLSASRPQDRQFILSSKKLLLSDSGFYLCAWNTAGGRRETQYFGPGTRLLVL.

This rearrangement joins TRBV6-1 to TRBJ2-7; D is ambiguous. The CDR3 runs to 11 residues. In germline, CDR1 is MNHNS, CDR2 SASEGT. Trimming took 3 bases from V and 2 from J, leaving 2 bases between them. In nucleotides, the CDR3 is TGTGCCAGCAGTGACACCTACGAGCAGTACTTC. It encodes CASSDTYEQYF.

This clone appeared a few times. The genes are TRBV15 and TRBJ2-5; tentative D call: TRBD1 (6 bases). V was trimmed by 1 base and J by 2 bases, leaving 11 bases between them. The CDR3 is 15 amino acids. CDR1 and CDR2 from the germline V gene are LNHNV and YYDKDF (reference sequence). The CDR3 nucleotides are TGTGCCACCAGCAGAGTTCAAGGGGGACAAGAGACCCAGTACTTC. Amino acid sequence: CATSRVQGGQETQYF.

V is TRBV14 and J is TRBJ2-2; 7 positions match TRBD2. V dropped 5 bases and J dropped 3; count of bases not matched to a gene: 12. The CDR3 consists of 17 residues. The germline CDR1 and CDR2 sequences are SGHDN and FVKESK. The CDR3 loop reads CASSVLAVGRYTGELFF. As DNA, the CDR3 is TGTGCCAGCAGCGTCCTAGCGGTGGGGCGGTACACCGGGGAGCTGTTTTTT.

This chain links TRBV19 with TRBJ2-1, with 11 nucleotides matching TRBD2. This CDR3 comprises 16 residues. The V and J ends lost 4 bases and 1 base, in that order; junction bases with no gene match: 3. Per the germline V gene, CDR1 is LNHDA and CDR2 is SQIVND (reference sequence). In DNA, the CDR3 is TGTGCCAGTAGTACCTTAGCGGGAGGGTCCTACAATGAGCAGTTCTTC. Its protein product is CASSTLAGGSYNEQFF.

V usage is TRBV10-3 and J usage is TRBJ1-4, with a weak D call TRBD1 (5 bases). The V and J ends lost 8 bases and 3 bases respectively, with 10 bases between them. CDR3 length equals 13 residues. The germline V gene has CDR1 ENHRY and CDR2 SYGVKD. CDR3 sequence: CAISAGSNEKLFF. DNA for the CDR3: TGTGCCATCTCCGCAGGGTCTAATGAAAAACTGTTTTTT.

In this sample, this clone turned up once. CDR3 nucleotides: TGTGCCAGCAGTACCGGGGGGGCTAATGAAAAACTGTTTTTT. It encodes CASSTGGANEKLFF. The chain uses TRBV28 and TRBJ1-4; D is possibly TRBD1 (5 bases). The CDR3 length is 14 residues. Trimming stripped 5 bases from V and 3 bases from J, with 10 bases between. Looked up from germline, CDR1 is MDHEN and CDR2 is SYDVKM.

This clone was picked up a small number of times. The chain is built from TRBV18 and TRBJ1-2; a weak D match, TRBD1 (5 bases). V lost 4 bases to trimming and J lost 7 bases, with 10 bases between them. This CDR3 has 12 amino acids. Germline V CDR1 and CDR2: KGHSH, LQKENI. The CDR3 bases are TGTGCCAGCTCACACTCTCAGGGTGGCTACACCTTC. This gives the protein CASSHSQGGYTF.

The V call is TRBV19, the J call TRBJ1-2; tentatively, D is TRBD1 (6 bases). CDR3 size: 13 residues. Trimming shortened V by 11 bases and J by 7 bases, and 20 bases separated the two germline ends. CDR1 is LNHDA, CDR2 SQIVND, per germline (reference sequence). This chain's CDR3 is CACSGVSRGGYTF. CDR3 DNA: TGTGCCTGCTCAGGGGTCTCACGGGGTGGCTACACCTTC.

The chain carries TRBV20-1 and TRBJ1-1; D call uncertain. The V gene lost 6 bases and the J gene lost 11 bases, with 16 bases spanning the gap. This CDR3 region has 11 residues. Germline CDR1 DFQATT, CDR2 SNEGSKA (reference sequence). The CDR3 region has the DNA TGCAGTGCCGCGGGAGGGTTTCGGGCTTTCTTT. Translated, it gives CSAAGGFRAFF.

The CDR3 region has the DNA TGTGCCAGCAGCGCGGAAGGGACTTCCGGCCCAAATGAGCAGTTCTTC. It encodes CASSAEGTSGPNEQFF. V gene TRBV9 combines with J gene TRBJ2-1, with a tentative D call TRBD2 (6 bases). V lost 3 bases, J lost 7 bases, and 20 bases lay in between. Germline V gives CDR1 SGDLS, CDR2 YYNGEE. CDR3 length: 16 residues. The complete variable domain, with remaining parts taken from reference TRBV9 and TRBJ2-1, reads DSGVTQTPKHLITATGQRVTLRCSPRSGDLSVYWYQQSLDQGLQFLIQYYNGEERAKGNILERFSAQQFPDLHSELNLSSLELGDSALYFCASSAEGTSGPNEQFFGPGTRLTVL.

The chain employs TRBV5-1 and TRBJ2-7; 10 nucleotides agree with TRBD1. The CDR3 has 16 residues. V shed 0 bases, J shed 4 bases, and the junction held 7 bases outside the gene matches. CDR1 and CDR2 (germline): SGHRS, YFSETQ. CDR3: CASSLGRDRGDYEQYF. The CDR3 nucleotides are TGCGCCAGCAGCTTGGGCCGGGACAGGGGAGATTACGAGCAGTACTTC.

CDR3 coding DNA: TGTGCCAGCAGCGTAGATTCGGGAAACACTGAAGCTTTCTTT. It encodes CASSVDSGNTEAFF. The chain links TRBV9 to TRBJ1-1; D call uncertain. The CDR3 has 14 amino acids. The V end lost 0 bases, the J end lost 2 bases, and 8 bases lay between the germline ends. From germline, CDR1 is SGDLS and CDR2 YYNGEE. Filled out from reference TRBV9 and TRBJ1-1, the complete variable domain reads DSGVTQTPKHLITATGQRVTLRCSPRSGDLSVYWYQQSLDQGLQFLIQYYNGEERAKGNILERFSAQQFPDLHSELNLSSLELGDSALYFCASSVDSGNTEAFFGQGTRLTVV.

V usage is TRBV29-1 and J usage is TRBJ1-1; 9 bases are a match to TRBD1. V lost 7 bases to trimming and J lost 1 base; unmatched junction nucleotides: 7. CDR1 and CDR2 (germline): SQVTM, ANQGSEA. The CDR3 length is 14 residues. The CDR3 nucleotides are TGCAGCGCCGACCCGGGACAGGGGAACACTGAAGCTTTCTTT. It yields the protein CSADPGQGNTEAFF. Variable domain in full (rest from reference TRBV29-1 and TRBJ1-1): SAVISQKPSRDICQRGTSLTIQCQVDSQVTMMFWYRQQPGQSLTLIATANQGSEATYESGFVIDKFPISRPNLTFSTLTVSNMSPEDSSIYLCSADPGQGNTEAFFGQGTRLTVV.

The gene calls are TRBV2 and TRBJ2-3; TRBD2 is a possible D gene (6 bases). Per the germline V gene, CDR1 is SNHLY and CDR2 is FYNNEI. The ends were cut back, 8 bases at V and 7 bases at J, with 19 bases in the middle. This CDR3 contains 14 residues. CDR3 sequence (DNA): TGTGCCAGCCTTAGGGACTCAATAGGCAATACGCAGTATTTT. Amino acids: CASLRDSIGNTQYF.

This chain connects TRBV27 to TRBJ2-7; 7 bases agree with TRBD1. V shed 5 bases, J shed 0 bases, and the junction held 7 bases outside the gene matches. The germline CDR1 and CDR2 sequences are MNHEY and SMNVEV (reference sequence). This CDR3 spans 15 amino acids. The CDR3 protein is CASSDRDRSSYEQYF. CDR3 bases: TGTGCCAGCAGTGACAGGGATCGGAGCTCCTACGAGCAGTACTTC.

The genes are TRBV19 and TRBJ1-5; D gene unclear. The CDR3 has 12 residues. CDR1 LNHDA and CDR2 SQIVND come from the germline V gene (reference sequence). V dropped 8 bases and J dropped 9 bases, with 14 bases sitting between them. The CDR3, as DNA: TGTGCCAGTTCCCAGCTGCCGGGGCCCCAGCATTTT. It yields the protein CASSQLPGPQHF.

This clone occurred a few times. As DNA, the CDR3 is TGTGCCAGCAGCCTGGGACTAGCGGGGCGGGAGACAGATACGCAGTATTTT. This gives the protein CASSLGLAGRETDTQYF. V usage is TRBV7-6 and J usage is TRBJ2-3; 13 bases align to TRBD2. The CDR3 is 17 amino acids. Germline-derived CDR1 and CDR2 are SGHVS and FNYEAQ. The J segment lost 3 bases and the V segment lost 5 bases, leaving 8 bases of the junction unmatched.